The 15 T cell receptor beta chains below were found in one sample sequenced in a study of OX40 agonist ivuxolimab in advanced cancers. TCRdb's copy holds only in-frame clones and misses some; the assay was immunoSEQ multiplex PCR. The sample has about 39,000 clones, roughly 92% seen once. Sequencing used CD4+ or CD8+ T cells sorted from blood, obtained in a trial of the OX40 agonist ivuxolimab. The receptors originated from an adult with an advanced solid tumor such as melanoma, head and neck, liver or kidney cancer.

This chain connects TRBV28 to TRBJ2-7, with D maybe TRBD1 (7 bases). The CDR3 runs 15 residues. V was clipped by 6 bases and J by 1 base, with 16 bases between them. Per germline, CDR1 MDHEN and CDR2 SYDVKM. CDR3 sequence reads: CASSLEGAFSYEQYF. The CDR3 DNA reads TGTGCCAGCAGCCTGGAGGGGGCGTTTTCCTACGAGCAGTACTTC.

The genes are TRBV29-1 and TRBJ1-3; D possibly corresponds to TRBD1 (5 bases). This CDR3 spans 14 amino acids. V lost 5 bases and J 0 bases, leaving 11 bases between the germline ends. CDR1 is SQVTM and CDR2 is ANQGSEA in the germline V gene. This CDR3 is CSVFDSVSGNTIYF. CDR3 nucleotide sequence: TGCAGCGTTTTTGACAGCGTCTCTGGAAACACCATATATTTT.

This clone has more than one count but fewer than ten. J is TRBJ2-7 and V is TRBV13; D is unresolved. Germline V gene lookup returns CDR1 PRHDT and CDR2 FYEKMQ (reference sequence). The CDR3 runs to 13 residues. The V end was cut by 6 bases, the J end by 2 bases, with 11 bases between. Written as DNA, the CDR3 is TGTGCCAGCAGTGTCGGTGGACCCTACGAGCAGTACTTC. As protein: CASSVGGPYEQYF.

The chain is built from TRBV6-5 and TRBJ2-7; maybe TRBD1 (6 bases). The germline V and J ends were trimmed by 0 bases and 3 bases, with 12 bases remaining between them. Germline V gene data show CDR1 as MNHEY and CDR2 as SVGAGI. This CDR3 comprises 15 residues. The CDR3 reads CASSYSPGQNYEQYF. In DNA form, the CDR3 reads TGTGCCAGCAGTTACTCCCCGGGACAAAACTACGAGCAGTACTTC.

The chain combines TRBV4-1 with TRBJ1-1, with D perhaps matching TRBD1 (6 bases). The CDR3 loop spans 15 amino acids. Per the germline V gene, CDR1 is MGHRA and CDR2 is YSYEKL. The germline V and J ends were trimmed by 4 bases and 5 bases, with 17 bases remaining between them. CDR3 protein: CASSPVDRQRTEAFF. The CDR3 DNA reads as TGCGCCAGCAGCCCAGTTGACAGGCAGAGGACTGAAGCTTTCTTT.

V usage is TRBV19 and J usage is TRBJ2-7; 8 positions match TRBD2. The V gene end was trimmed by 3 bases and the J gene end by 3 bases; junction bases not matched to a gene: 4. The germline V gene encodes CDR1 LNHDA and CDR2 SQIVND (reference sequence). This CDR3 has 14 amino acids. The CDR3 is CASSIVLADYEQYF. Written as DNA, the CDR3 is TGTGCCAGTAGTATCGTACTAGCGGACTACGAGCAGTACTTC. Combining the CDR3 with reference TRBV19 and TRBJ2-7 gives the whole variable domain DGGITQSPKYLFRKEGQNVTLSCEQNLNHDAMYWYRQDPGQGLRLIYYSQIVNDFQKGDIAEGYSVSREKKESFPLTVTSAQKNPTAFYLCASSIVLADYEQYFGPGTRLTVT.

On this clone: The same CDR3 can be traced to other DNA sequences in this sample. The V call is TRBV27, the J call TRBJ2-7; no definite D call. Germline V gives CDR1 MNHEY, CDR2 SMNVEV (reference sequence). There are 13 residues in the CDR3. The V end was cut by 3 bases, the J end by 1 base, with 7 bases between. The CDR3 reads CASSFSSSYEQYF. The CDR3 DNA reads as TGTGCCAGCAGTTTCAGTAGTTCCTACGAGCAGTACTTC.

This rearrangement joins TRBV28 to TRBJ1-5, with 9 bases fitting TRBD1. The CDR3 length is 14 residues. The germline gives CDR1 MDHEN, CDR2 SYDVKM. Trimming removed 7 bases from V and 5 bases from J; junction bases left unmatched: 6. This chain's CDR3 is CASTKTGGYQPQHF. The CDR3 DNA sequence: TGTGCCAGCACGAAAACAGGGGGCTATCAGCCCCAGCATTTT.

The gene calls are TRBV9 and TRBJ1-3; D gene unclear. CDR1 SGDLS and CDR2 YYNGEE come from the germline V gene. CDR3 size: 15 residues. Between the trimmed V and J ends, which lost 1 base and 0 bases, there was a span of 8 bases. The CDR3 bases are TGTGCCAGCAGCGTAACCGGCGGCTCTGGAAACACCATATATTTT. This translates into CASSVTGGSGNTIYF.

The J gene is TRBJ2-1, the V gene TRBV7-3; no definite D call. Germline V CDR1 and CDR2: SGHTA, FQGTGA. V lost 0 bases to trimming and J lost 7 bases, with 7 bases between them. The length of the CDR3 is 13 residues. CDR3 region: CASSLTNGNEQFF. The CDR3 nucleotides are TGTGCCAGCAGCTTAACGAACGGAAATGAGCAGTTCTTC.

The chain has TRBV28 and TRBJ1-6; 9 nucleotides align to TRBD1. Germline-derived CDR1 and CDR2 are MDHEN and SYDVKM. This CDR3 comprises 16 residues. J gave up 6 bases and V 5 bases, and 8 bases lay outside the gene matches. CDR3 sequence: CASSPGTGLTNSPLHF. The CDR3 DNA follows: TGTGCCAGCAGTCCAGGGACAGGGCTAACTAATTCACCCCTCCACTTT.

CDR3 in amino acids: CASSLGASGRNEQFF. CDR3 nucleotide sequence: TGTGCCAGCAGTTTAGGCGCTAGCGGGAGAAATGAGCAGTTCTTC. This rearrangement joins TRBV27 to TRBJ2-1, with 10 bases identical to TRBD2. Germline trimming cut 2 bases from V and 7 bases from J; bases unmatched to any gene: 5. The CDR3 totals 15 residues. Germline lookup yields CDR1 MNHEY and CDR2 SMNVEV (reference sequence).

The chain has TRBV9 and TRBJ2-1, with D possibly being TRBD2 (6 bases). This CDR3 is 15 amino acids long. CDR1 is SGDLS and CDR2 is YYNGEE in the germline V gene. V was clipped by 4 bases and J by 4 bases, with 15 bases between them. This CDR3 reads CASSKNGGEYNEQFF. The CDR3 DNA reads TGTGCCAGCAGCAAGAACGGGGGAGAATACAATGAGCAGTTCTTC.

This chain joins TRBV2 and TRBJ1-1; possible D gene TRBD1, 5 bases. Trimming pared 2 bases from V and 11 bases from J, leaving 15 bases between. The CDR3 extends over 13 amino acids. Germline values: CDR1 SNHLY, CDR2 FYNNEI. The CDR3 sequence is CASSENGLRGAFF. CDR3 nucleotides: TGTGCCAGCAGTGAAAATGGGCTGCGGGGGGCTTTCTTT.

V usage is TRBV9 and J usage is TRBJ2-1, with 7 bases fitting TRBD1. From germline, CDR1 is SGDLS and CDR2 YYNGEE. V dropped 3 bases and J dropped 6; count of bases not matched to a gene: 12. The length of the CDR3 is 16 residues. The CDR3 region has the DNA TGTGCCAGCAGCGACGGCACAGGGGCTACCCTCAATGAGCAGTTCTTC. It encodes CASSDGTGATLNEQFF.